This T cell receptor beta chain was captured by sequencing in a study of blood T cell repertoires in COVID-19. V lost 0 bases, J lost 3 bases, and 6 bases lay in between. In germline, CDR1 is SGHRS, CDR2 YFSETQ. This CDR3 is 13 amino acids long. Assay: immunoSEQ multiplex PCR; the TCRdb copy retains only in-frame clones and omits some. Here the sample spans about 240,000 clones, about 87% being singletons. This receptor was identified in a woman under 40 with acute COVID-19. The J gene is TRBJ2-5, the V gene TRBV5-1; D is unclear. The sequenced sample was PBMCs or T cells enriched from blood (not recorded which). The CDR3 here is CASSLEIEETQYF. CDR3 sequence (DNA): TGCGCCAGCAGCTTGGAGATAGAAGAGACCCAGTACTTC.